This paragraph covers one T cell receptor beta chain sequence. Its antigen remains unidentified. TCRdb independently ran MiXCR on the reads; one entry per CDR3 protein. The data show some 590,000 distinct CDR3 sequences, roughly 43% seen once. V shed 6 bases and J 1 base; nucleotides not matched to a gene: 9. This CDR3 comprises 16 residues. The source of the sample is a study of T cell repertoires in cytomegalovirus infection. Study-wide background: The authors used CMV epitopes that were HLA-C-restricted (recently identified) and HLA-B-restricted (well studied). Public TCR beta signatures provided an indication of both CMV infection and a matching HLA type. Study-level results: In two of eight donors, the top clonotype was HLA-C-restricted CMV-specific.

The TCR was taken from a human donor in good health (CMV status not recorded). Some clones in this sample may be carry-over from other donors' samples. Source: cultured PBMCs, taken from culture after CMV antigen stimulation. The V gene is TRBV12-3 or TRBV12-4, the J gene TRBJ1-5; the match to TRBD1 covers 7 bases. Written as DNA, the CDR3 is TGTGCCAGCAGCCCTAACAGGGGCGAAAGCAATCAGCCCCAGCATTTT. Its translation: CASSPNRGESNQPQHF.